This T cell receptor beta chain stems from a study of T cell responses to AZD1222 COVID-19 vaccine. A remark on this clone: Its antigen remains unknown.

Per germline, CDR1 MGHRA and CDR2 YSYEKL. The CDR3 has 16 amino acids. V gave up 1 base and J gave up 2 bases, with 14 bases separating them. Study-level findings and limits: Nearly half of spike-specific TCRs reportedly go after variant regions that carry no mutations. It was only after the peak T cell response that any repertoires were sampled. Clonal diversity was possibly underestimated; the donors were predominantly white British and more often female. With dominance at 160-218 and 743-854, vaccine-associated CD4 TCRs spanned spike.

Using immunoSEQ multiplex PCR, the repertoire was profiled, and TCRdb retains in-frame clones only, with some absent. Here the sample spans 100,000 to 150,000 clones, around 94% being singletons. This sequence originates from an adult in good health. The sequencing here drew on peripheral blood, taken on day 0 of AZD1222 vaccination. The chain joins TRBV4-1 to TRBJ1-2; no clear D. The CDR3 nucleotides read TGCGCCAGCAGCCAAGGTCGGGCTCGCAGGAACTATGGCTACACCTTC. It encodes CASSQGRARRNYGYTF.